What follows are 11 T cell receptor beta chains derived from one specimen sequenced in a study of cytomegalovirus exposure and HLA in healthy donors. The PCR ran on 60 Vbeta and 13 Jbeta primers. Assay: immunoSEQ multiplex PCR; the TCRdb copy retains only in-frame clones and omits some. Among some 98,000 clones listed, approximately 70% were seen once. Material for sequencing was PBMCs. These receptors all stem from a man aged 50 or older in good health and CMV-seronegative.

In its sample, this clone was seen once. The chain couples TRBV30 to TRBJ2-5; tentative D call: TRBD2 (7 bases). This CDR3 has 14 residues. CDR1 GTSNPN and CDR2 SVGIG come from the germline V gene (reference sequence). With 6 bases removed from V and 7 bases from J, the gap between germline ends came to 21 bases. The CDR3 spells CACNRGLGGPTQYF. The CDR3 bases are TGTGCCTGCAACCGCGGACTAGGGGGACCGACCCAGTACTTC.

This clone was detected a few times. The gene calls are TRBV7-2 and TRBJ2-2, with D maybe TRBD1 (6 bases). The CDR3 length is 15 residues. CDR1 SGHTA and CDR2 FQGNSA come from the germline V gene. The V gene lost 4 bases and the J gene lost 4 bases, with 13 bases spanning the gap. Here the CDR3 reads CASSSNRQVTGELFF. The CDR3 nucleotides read TGTGCCAGCAGCTCAAACAGACAGGTCACCGGGGAGCTGTTTTTT.

This clone has just a few counts. The chain combines TRBV9 with TRBJ2-1; tentatively, D is TRBD2 (6 bases). With 7 bases removed from V and 0 bases from J, the gap between germline ends came to 14 bases. The CDR3 runs to 15 residues. CDR1 is SGDLS and CDR2 is YYNGEE in the germline V gene. The chain's CDR3 is CASGRLVGSYNEQFF. The CDR3 DNA reads as TGTGCCAGCGGACGACTAGTGGGCTCCTACAATGAGCAGTTCTTC. Variable domain in full (rest from reference TRBV9 and TRBJ2-1): DSGVTQTPKHLITATGQRVTLRCSPRSGDLSVYWYQQSLDQGLQFLIQYYNGEERAKGNILERFSAQQFPDLHSELNLSSLELGDSALYFCASGRLVGSYNEQFFGPGTRLTVL.

V is TRBV5-1 and J is TRBJ1-1; 9 positions match TRBD1. V shed 4 bases, J shed 6 bases, and the junction held 7 bases outside the gene matches. This CDR3 is 14 amino acids long. The germline V gene encodes CDR1 SGHRS and CDR2 YFSETQ. In DNA, the CDR3 is TGCGCCAGCAGCGCACTACAGGGGGCGGCTGAAGCTTTCTTT. It is translated as CASSALQGAAEAFF.

V gene TRBV2 combines with J gene TRBJ1-6, with D hard to call. Germline CDR1 is SNHLY and CDR2 is FYNNEI. Trimming took 6 bases from V and 7 from J, leaving 16 bases between them. The CDR3 contains 15 residues. CDR3 in DNA: TGTGCCAGCAGCGCGCTATCAATCCTAAATTCACCCCTCCACTTT. This translates into CASSALSILNSPLHF.

This clone was counted between two and nine times. This chain joins TRBV11-3 and TRBJ2-5; 7 nucleotides line up with TRBD1. Germline assignment: CDR1 SGHNT and CDR2 YENEEA. The CDR3 totals 14 residues. The V segment lost 5 bases and the J segment 0 bases; nucleotides outside the gene matches: 3. CDR3 bases: TGTGCCAGCAGCCCAGGGGGATACCAAGAGACCCAGTACTTC. It specifies CASSPGGYQETQYF.

The chain combines TRBV9 with TRBJ2-3; TRBD2 aligns across 12 bases. V was clipped by 1 base and J by 4 bases; unmatched bases: 4. Germline CDR1 and CDR2: SGDLS and YYNGEE. The CDR3 consists of 16 residues. The CDR3 DNA is TGTGCCAGCAGCGTAAGACTAGCGGGAGTGGCAGATACGCAGTATTTT. Its translation is CASSVRLAGVADTQYF.

There are a few counts of this clone. The chain combines TRBV28 with TRBJ2-1; no definite D call. The germline V and J ends were trimmed by 4 bases and 4 bases, with 11 bases remaining between them. This CDR3 has 14 amino acids. CDR1 and CDR2 (germline): MDHEN, SYDVKM. The CDR3, as DNA: TGTGCCAGCAGTTCCTCAACAGAGTACAATGAGCAGTTCTTC. Translated, it gives CASSSSTEYNEQFF.

This clone was detected a few times. V and J are TRBV6-4 and TRBJ2-1; 12 nucleotides agree with TRBD2. The V and J ends lost 4 bases and 2 bases, in that order; junction bases with no gene match: 3. The CDR3 length is 16 residues. Germline V gene lookup returns CDR1 MRHNA and CDR2 SNTAGT. CDR3 in DNA: TGTGCCAGCAGTGCTAGCGGGGGGGCGCCCTACAATGAGCAGTTCTTC. As protein: CASSASGGAPYNEQFF.

This sequence joins TRBV11-1 and TRBJ1-2; a weak D match, TRBD1 (6 bases). CDR1 SGHAT and CDR2 FQDESV come from the germline V gene (reference sequence). The CDR3 totals 13 residues. V lost 4 bases and J lost 3, with 9 bases in between. The DNA for the CDR3 is TGTGCCAGCAGCTCCAGGGGCTACTATGGCTACACCTTC. Its translation is CASSSRGYYGYTF.

The J gene is TRBJ2-1, the V gene TRBV27; 12 bases line up with TRBD1. Trimming removed 5 bases from V and 9 bases from J; junction bases left unmatched: 8. The CDR3 spans 15 residues. The germline V gene encodes CDR1 MNHEY and CDR2 SMNVEV (reference sequence). The chain's CDR3 is CASSPGGQGAIEQFF. The DNA for the CDR3 is TGTGCCAGCAGTCCGGGGGGACAGGGGGCAATTGAGCAGTTCTTC.